This TCR beta chain was recovered during a study of control samples from healthy donors and cancer patients. This CDR3 comprises 16 residues. Trimming at V came to 5 bases and at J to 0 bases, leaving 6 bases not matched to a gene. CDR1 is MNHEY, CDR2 SMNVEV, per germline (reference sequence). Some clones are missing from TCRdb's copy, which holds only in-frame ones; the method was immunoSEQ multiplex PCR. The sample lists approximately 150,000 clones, around 92% seen once, with around 2% in the top ten. The sample holds one count of this clone. The sample was blood. The gene calls are TRBV27 and TRBJ2-5; 10 bases are a match to TRBD2. This sequence originates from a woman aged 40 to 50 in good health. CDR3 DNA sequence: TGTGCCAGCAGTCGTAGCGGGGGGTCGTACCAAGAGACCCAGTACTTC. Protein product: CASSRSGGSYQETQYF.